This TCR beta chain was captured in a study of blood T cells in healthy people across ages. The use of a sample-barcoded 5' primer and a J-beta primer mix characterized a second PCR of about 7 to 12 cycles. Through a template-switch adaptor with 12 random nucleotides, each cDNA molecule received a tag. TCRdb passed the 5' RACE reads through MiXCR, listing each CDR3 protein once. The data contain approximately 800,000 distinct CDR3 sequences, about 48% of them singletons. CDR3 size: 14 residues. V was pared by 6 bases and J by 6 bases, with 10 bases of the junction left unmatched. The germline gives CDR1 MNHEY, CDR2 SVGEGT.

The specimen sequenced was blood. The sequence came from a man older than 75 in good health. This chain uses TRBV6-2 or TRBV6-3 with TRBJ1-1, with 7 positions matching TRBD1. The CDR3 nucleotides read TGTGCCAGCAGCCGGCTCCAGGGGGGTTCTGAAGCTTTCTTT. It yields the protein CASSRLQGGSEAFF.